This T cell receptor beta chain was obtained from a study of T cell responses to AZD1222 COVID-19 vaccine. General study findings and limits: Without day 14 samples, only post-peak T cell repertoires were studied. Nearly half of spike-specific TCRs reportedly go after variant regions that carry no mutations. Across the whole spike, CD4 TCRs peaked at regions 160-218 and 743-854. Among AZD1222 vaccinees, only 5 to 7 were seropositive at baseline.

With respect to this clone: Its antigen remains unidentified.

Germline loops: CDR1 LNHDA, CDR2 SQIVND (reference sequence). The CDR3 has 15 residues. V gave up 1 base and J gave up 6 bases, with 15 bases separating them. Some clones are missing from TCRdb's copy, which holds only in-frame ones; the method was immunoSEQ multiplex PCR. In the table there are about 130,000 clones, approximately 90% of which are singletons. The V and J genes are TRBV19 and TRBJ1-1, with D possibly TRBD1 on 6 matching bases. This clonotype was obtained from an adult who received the AZD1222 COVID-19 vaccine. The sample consisted of peripheral blood, taken 28 days after the second AZD1222 dose. The CDR3 loop reads CASSIVTGNFAEAFF. The CDR3 nucleotides are TGTGCCAGTAGTATAGTTACAGGGAATTTCGCTGAAGCTTTCTTT. Complete variable domain (other parts from reference TRBV19 and TRBJ1-1): DGGITQSPKYLFRKEGQNVTLSCEQNLNHDAMYWYRQDPGQGLRLIYYSQIVNDFQKGDIAEGYSVSREKKESFPLTVTSAQKNPTAFYLCASSIVTGNFAEAFFGQGTRLTVV.